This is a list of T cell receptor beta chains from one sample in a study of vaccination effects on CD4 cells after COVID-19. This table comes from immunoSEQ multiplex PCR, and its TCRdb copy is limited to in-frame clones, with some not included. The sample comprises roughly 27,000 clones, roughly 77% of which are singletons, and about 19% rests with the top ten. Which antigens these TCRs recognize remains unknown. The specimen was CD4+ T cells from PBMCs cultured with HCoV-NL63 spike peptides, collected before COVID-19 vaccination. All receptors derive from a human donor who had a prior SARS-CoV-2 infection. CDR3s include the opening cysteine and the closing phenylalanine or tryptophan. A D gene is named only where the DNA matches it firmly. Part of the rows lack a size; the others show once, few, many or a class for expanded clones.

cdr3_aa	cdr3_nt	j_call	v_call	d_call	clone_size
CASSSDRGYYEQYF	TGTGCCAGCTCTTCGGACAGGGGATACTACGAGCAGTACTTC	TRBJ2-7	TRBV18	TRBD1	NA
CASSSSFQETQYF	TGTGCCAGCTCGTCTTCCTTCCAAGAGACCCAGTACTTC	TRBJ2-5	TRBV18	NA	NA
CASSDLQSGANYGYTF	TGTGCCAGCAGTGATCTACAGTCAGGGGCTAACTATGGCTACACCTTC	TRBJ1-2	TRBV2	NA	NA
CASSFGEITDTQYF	TGTGCCAGCAGCTTCGGAGAGATCACAGATACGCAGTATTTT	TRBJ2-3	TRBV11-3	NA	NA
CASSLTGLPREKLFF	TGCGCCAGCAGCTTGACCGGGCTCCCTAGGGAAAAACTGTTTTTT	TRBJ1-4	TRBV5-1	NA	NA
CASSFRIQHEQFF	TGTGCCAGCAGTTTTAGGATTCAGCATGAGCAGTTCTTC	TRBJ2-1	TRBV12-3/TRBV12-4	NA	few
CASSVALGSGNTIYF	TGTGCCAGCAGCGTAGCTCTAGGCTCTGGAAACACCATATATTTT	TRBJ1-3	TRBV9	NA	NA
CASSRTGFNQRALGYTF	TGTGCCAGCAGCAGAACCGGGTTCAATCAAAGGGCATTAGGCTACACCTTC	TRBJ1-2	TRBV11-3	NA	NA
CASSQKGCVPKNIQYF	TGTGCCAGCAGCCAAAAGGGTTGTGTGCCCAAAAACATTCAGTACTTC	TRBJ2-4	TRBV3-1/TRBV3-2	NA	NA
CASSLTPGTGEFF	TGTGCCAGCAGCTTAACCCCCGGGACAGGGGAGTTCTTC	TRBJ2-1	TRBV11-3	TRBD1	once
CASSTHRGLQYF	TGTGCCAGCAGCACCCACAGGGGCCTGCAGTACTTC	TRBJ2-7	TRBV11-3	TRBD1	NA
CASSLRGGESYEQYF	TGTGCCAGCAGCTTACGGGGAGGGGAGTCCTACGAGCAGTACTTC	TRBJ2-7	TRBV7-3	TRBD2	NA
CASSPVGTGSTEAFF	TGTGCCAGCTCACCCGTAGGGACAGGGAGTACTGAAGCTTTCTTT	TRBJ1-1	TRBV18	TRBD1	NA
CASSFTSNQPQHF	TGTGCCAGCAGTTTTACTAGCAATCAGCCCCAGCATTTT	TRBJ1-5	TRBV12-3/TRBV12-4	NA	once
CASSIGDGYEKLFF	TGTGCCAGTAGTATAGGGGATGGGTATGAAAAACTGTTTTTT	TRBJ1-4	TRBV19	NA	few
CASSVRGLTYNEQFF	TGTGCCAGCAGCGTTCGAGGACTTACTTACAATGAGCAGTTCTTC	TRBJ2-1	TRBV9	NA	few
CASRPGTGIASSGSYNEQFF	TGCGCCAGCAGACCCGGGACAGGGATAGCTAGCAGCGGGAGTTACAATGAGCAGTTCTTC	TRBJ2-1	TRBV5-1	NA	NA
CASSLEMGTEAFF	TGTGCCAGCAGCTTAGAGATGGGGACTGAAGCTTTCTTT	TRBJ1-1	TRBV7-8	NA	NA
CASSQQGENQPQHF	TGTGCCAGCAGCCAACAGGGAGAGAATCAGCCCCAGCATTTT	TRBJ1-5	TRBV3-1/TRBV3-2	NA	NA
CASSLSGLMNTEAFF	TGTGCCAGCAGCTTATCAGGGTTAATGAACACTGAAGCTTTCTTT	TRBJ1-1	TRBV7-9	NA	hyperexpanded
CASTYRRGSNQPQHF	TGTGCCAGCACCTACAGGCGAGGGAGCAATCAGCCCCAGCATTTT	TRBJ1-5	TRBV6-5	NA	NA
CASSLRAVHEQFF	TGTGCCAGCAGCTTGAGAGCCGTCCATGAGCAGTTCTTC	TRBJ2-1	TRBV5-4	NA	NA
CASSQSGVDTGELFF	TGCGCCAGCAGTCAATCGGGGGTCGACACCGGGGAGCTGTTTTTT	TRBJ2-2	TRBV23-1	NA	NA
CAWSRTGEQPQHF	TGTGCCTGGAGTCGGACAGGGGAACAGCCCCAGCATTTT	TRBJ1-5	TRBV30	TRBD1	few
CASSLMGGTNTGELFF	TGTGCCAGCAGCTTGATGGGGGGTACAAACACCGGGGAGCTGTTTTTT	TRBJ2-2	TRBV7-3	NA	few
CASSLEGGTDTQYF	TGTGCCAGCAGCTTGGAGGGGGGTACAGATACGCAGTATTTT	TRBJ2-3	TRBV7-2	NA	NA
CASSLDAGKGYGYTF	TGCGCCAGCAGCTTGGATGCGGGCAAAGGGTATGGCTACACCTTC	TRBJ1-2	TRBV5-1	NA	NA
CASSQGGQGPYEQYF	TGCGCCAGCAGCCAGGGGGGGCAGGGGCCCTACGAGCAGTACTTC	TRBJ2-7	TRBV4-3	NA	NA
CASSEIIVGEDNEQFF	TGTGCCAGCAGTGAAATTATCGTAGGGGAAGACAATGAGCAGTTCTTC	TRBJ2-1	TRBV25-1	NA	NA
CASSKGGGNGYEQYF	TGTGCCAGCAGTAAGGGCGGCGGGAACGGCTACGAGCAGTACTTC	TRBJ2-7	TRBV6-2/TRBV6-3	NA	NA
CAISERSYGYTF	TGTGCCATCAGTGAGAGGTCTTATGGCTACACCTTC	TRBJ1-2	TRBV10-3	NA	once